Presented here are 22 T cell receptor beta chains from one specimen sequenced in a study of blood T cell repertoires in COVID-19. TCRdb's copy holds only in-frame clones and misses some; the assay was immunoSEQ multiplex PCR. The repertoire holds some 150,000 clones, with 65% to 85% as singletons. Sequenced sample: peripheral blood. The receptor source for this set is a human donor in a cohort sampled during active COVID-19.

V and J are TRBV10-2 and TRBJ2-3; D ambiguous. The germline V gene encodes CDR1 WSHSY and CDR2 SAAADI. The CDR3 has 15 residues. V gave up 2 bases and J gave up 0 bases, with 9 bases separating them. CDR3 DNA: TGCGCCAGCAGTGAGCGTCGACTTAGCACAGATACGCAGTATTTT. Residues: CASSERRLSTDTQYF.

The gene calls are TRBV6-5 and TRBJ1-4, with a tentative D call TRBD1 (5 bases). Germline values: CDR1 MNHEY, CDR2 SVGAGI. CDR3 length: 14 amino acids. The V and J ends lost 6 bases and 10 bases respectively, with 18 bases between them. The CDR3 nucleotides are TGTGCCAGCAGATCCGCAGGGTCGGGAGGAAAACTGTTTTTT. Protein: CASRSAGSGGKLFF.

This chain connects TRBV7-2 to TRBJ2-7; possibly TRBD1 for D (6 bases). CDR1 and CDR2 from the germline V gene are SGHTA and FQGNSA. CDR3 size: 14 residues. Trimming took off 0 bases at V and 3 bases at J, with 9 bases between the two ends. The CDR3 DNA is TGTGCCAGCAGCTTAGCGCAGGGGAACTACGAGCAGTACTTC. Amino acids: CASSLAQGNYEQYF.

The chain couples TRBV11-2 to TRBJ2-7; the match to TRBD1 covers 9 bases. This CDR3 has 11 residues. Trimming at V came to 4 bases and at J to 11 bases, leaving 3 bases not matched to a gene. Germline CDR1 reads SGHAT; CDR2 reads FQNNGV. CDR3 protein: CASSYGQGKYF. DNA of the CDR3: TGTGCCAGCAGCTACGGACAGGGGAAGTACTTC. Full variable domain (outside the CDR3, taken from reference TRBV11-2 and TRBJ2-7): EAGVAQSPRYKIIEKRQSVAFWCNPISGHATLYWYQQILGQGPKLLIQFQNNGVVDDSQLPKDRFSAERLKGVDSTLKIQPAKLEDSAVYLCASSYGQGKYFGPGTRLTVT.

This clone was observed many times. The V and J genes are TRBV9 and TRBJ2-3, with 8 bases that match TRBD1. The CDR3 is 15 residues long. CDR1 and CDR2 from the germline V gene are SGDLS and YYNGEE. The junction had 3 bases not matched to a gene; V was cut back by 0 bases and J by 3 bases. The chain's CDR3 is CASSVETGETDTQYF. The CDR3 DNA reads as TGTGCCAGCAGCGTAGAGACAGGGGAGACAGATACGCAGTATTTT.

The chain joins TRBV7-2 to TRBJ1-1; D is unresolved. Germline loops: CDR1 SGHTA, CDR2 FQGNSA. V gave up 5 bases and J gave up 6 bases, with 16 bases separating them. CDR3 length: 14 amino acids. The CDR3 spells CASSPRRSPSEAFF. The DNA of the CDR3 is TGTGCCAGCAGCCCTAGACGGAGCCCATCTGAAGCTTTCTTT.

This chain connects TRBV11-2 to TRBJ2-2; TRBD1 agrees at 11 bases. This CDR3 is built from 17 residues. The V gene's germline CDR1 is SGHAT and CDR2 FQNNGV. The ends lost 3 bases at V and 6 bases at J; junction bases unmatched: 9. Written as DNA, the CDR3 is TGTGCCAGCAGCTTCGGGGGGACAGGGGGGACCGCCGGGGAGCTGTTTTTT. This translates into CASSFGGTGGTAGELFF.

The V and J genes are TRBV14 and TRBJ1-4; TRBD1 might be the D (6 bases). This CDR3 is 16 amino acids long. The ends were cut back, 4 bases at V and 3 bases at J, with 15 bases in the middle. The germline CDR1 and CDR2 sequences are SGHDN and FVKESK. The CDR3 sequence: CASSRRWGGSNEKLFF. The DNA for the CDR3 is TGTGCCAGCAGCCGGCGGTGGGGGGGCTCTAATGAAAAACTGTTTTTT.

This sequence joins TRBV5-1 and TRBJ2-3; TRBD2 might be the D (5 bases). The CDR3 has 15 amino acids. Trimming removed 0 bases at V and 3 bases at J, with 11 bases between. Germline V lookup: CDR1 SGHRS, CDR2 YFSETQ. CDR3 in DNA: TGCGCCAGCAGCTTGGATCCTAGCATGACAGATACGCAGTATTTT. As protein: CASSLDPSMTDTQYF.

V usage is TRBV5-8 and J usage is TRBJ1-6, with D perhaps TRBD1 (5 bases). From germline, CDR1 is SGHTS and CDR2 YDEGEE. V lost 0 bases, J lost 9 bases, and 13 bases lay in between. CDR3 length equals 15 residues. Written as DNA, the CDR3 is TGTGCCAGCAGCTTGGCTGGGGGGTCGAGTTCACCCCTCCACTTT. It specifies CASSLAGGSSSPLHF. Supplemented by reference TRBV5-8 and TRBJ1-6, the full variable domain reads EAGVTQSPTHLIKTRGQQATLRCSPISGHTSVYWYQQALGLGLQFLLWYDEGEERNRGNFPPRFSGRQFPNYSSELNVNALELEDSALYLCASSLAGGSSSPLHFGNGTRLTVT.

The chain combines TRBV5-1 with TRBJ1-1; D may be TRBD1 (5 bases). Germline V gene lookup returns CDR1 SGHRS and CDR2 YFSETQ. There are 13 residues in the CDR3. V was clipped by 0 bases and J by 8 bases, with 11 bases between them. In nucleotides, the CDR3 is TGCGCCAGCAGCTTGGAGGGGCGACAGGAAGCTTTCTTT. Its protein product is CASSLEGRQEAFF.

This chain uses TRBV5-1 with TRBJ1-2; TRBD1 might be the D (5 bases). This CDR3 spans 14 amino acids. The V gene's germline CDR1 is SGHRS and CDR2 YFSETQ. The V and J ends lost 3 bases and 7 bases respectively, with 16 bases between them. CDR3: CASSWDGGRGGYTF. The CDR3 nucleotides are TGCGCCAGCAGCTGGGACGGAGGGCGAGGTGGCTACACCTTC.

The chain recombines TRBV5-1 with TRBJ2-7; D is perhaps TRBD1 (6 bases). Trimming pared 4 bases from V and 0 bases from J, leaving 11 bases between. The CDR3 contains 14 residues. The germline V gene has CDR1 SGHRS and CDR2 YFSETQ. This chain's CDR3 is CASSERDNSYEQYF. The CDR3 bases are TGCGCCAGCAGCGAAAGGGACAACTCCTACGAGCAGTACTTC.

The chain combines TRBV3-1 (or the pseudogene TRBV3-2) with TRBJ1-2; D might be TRBD1 (6 bases). V gave up 6 bases and J gave up 8 bases, with 13 bases separating them. The CDR3 is 12 residues long. The germline gives CDR1 LGHDT, CDR2 YNNKEL (reference sequence). CDR3 sequence: CASRTGDGGYTF. In nucleotides, the CDR3 is TGTGCCAGCAGGACAGGAGATGGGGGCTACACCTTC.

The gene calls are TRBV2 and TRBJ1-2; D is possibly TRBD1 (5 bases). Trimming removed 6 bases from V and 8 bases from J, with 16 bases in between. This CDR3 comprises 13 residues. CDR1 and CDR2 from the germline V gene are SNHLY and FYNNEI. DNA for the CDR3: TGTGCCAGCAGCTTCTCTCAGGGAACCGGCTACACCTTC. Translation: CASSFSQGTGYTF.

This clone was recorded once. CDR3 nucleotide sequence: TGTGCCAGCATCGGACACGGGACATTCTATGGCTACACCTTC. Amino acids: CASIGHGTFYGYTF. The chain uses TRBV28 and TRBJ1-2, with D possibly being TRBD1 (6 bases). The CDR3 has 14 residues. Germline assignment: CDR1 MDHEN and CDR2 SYDVKM. Deletions cut 7 bases from V and 4 bases from J, with 16 bases between.

The rearrangement links TRBV2 to TRBJ2-3, with 8 positions matching TRBD2. The germline V gene has CDR1 SNHLY and CDR2 FYNNEI. The V and J ends lost 6 bases and 1 base, in that order; junction bases with no gene match: 6. This CDR3 comprises 15 residues. Here the CDR3 reads CASSPGTRGTDTQYF. In DNA form, the CDR3 reads TGTGCCAGCAGCCCCGGGACTAGGGGCACAGATACGCAGTATTTT. The full variable domain, completed using reference TRBV2 and TRBJ2-3, is EPEVTQTPSHQVTQMGQEVILRCVPISNHLYFYWYRQILGQKVEFLVSFYNNEISEKSEIFDDQFSVERPDGSNFTLKIRSTKLEDSAMYFCASSPGTRGTDTQYFGPGTRLTVL.

The rearrangement uses TRBV27 and TRBJ1-5; 7 positions agree with TRBD1. This CDR3 contains 14 residues. J lost 4 bases, V lost 2 bases, and 2 bases had no gene match. Germline loops: CDR1 MNHEY, CDR2 SMNVEV (reference sequence). The CDR3 bases are TGTGCCAGCAGTTTAGGACAGGAGAATCAGCCCCAGCATTTT. This translates into CASSLGQENQPQHF.

The chain recombines TRBV29-1 with TRBJ2-6, with 9 bases matching TRBD1. The length of the CDR3 is 17 residues. The germline CDR1 and CDR2 sequences are SQVTM and ANQGSEA. Unmatched junction bases numbered 5, after V lost 2 bases and J lost 0 bases. CDR3 residues: CSVEMRTGVSGANVLTF. The CDR3 DNA follows: TGCAGCGTTGAAATGCGGACAGGGGTCTCTGGGGCCAACGTCCTGACTTTC.

The chain recombines TRBV5-8 with TRBJ1-2, with TRBD1 as a possible D gene (6 bases). The CDR3 loop spans 14 amino acids. With 2 bases removed from V and 1 base from J, the gap between germline ends came to 9 bases. Germline CDR1 reads SGHTS; CDR2 reads YDEGEE. The CDR3 nucleotides read TGTGCCAGCAGCTTAGCGGGACATAACTATGGCTACACCTTC. This encodes CASSLAGHNYGYTF.

The V and J genes are TRBV27 and TRBJ2-5, with 15 bases aligning to TRBD2. V dropped 6 bases and J dropped 4; count of bases not matched to a gene: 6. Looked up from germline, CDR1 is MNHEY and CDR2 is SMNVEV (reference sequence). This CDR3 has 16 amino acids. This CDR3 is CASSRTSGGAIETQYF. CDR3 nucleotides: TGTGCCAGCAGCCGGACTAGCGGGGGGGCCATAGAGACCCAGTACTTC.

This clone was counted a few times. The chain couples TRBV15 to TRBJ1-1; no clear D gene. Per germline, CDR1 LNHNV and CDR2 YYDKDF (reference sequence). The CDR3 extends over 15 amino acids. V was trimmed by 0 bases and J by 1 base, leaving 9 bases between them. DNA for the CDR3: TGTGCCACCAGCAGAGATATGAACGGGAACACTGAAGCTTTCTTT. Protein product: CATSRDMNGNTEAFF.